The TCR beta chain described here comes from a study of shared clonotypes between healthy human individuals. The germline V gene encodes CDR1 SGHNT and CDR2 YYREEE (reference sequence). With 4 bases removed from V and 4 bases from J, the gap between germline ends came to 17 bases. The CDR3 totals 15 residues. Assay: immunoSEQ multiplex PCR; the TCRdb copy retains only in-frame clones and omits some. Of some 1 million clones detected, around 76% appear once; the ten largest clones hold about 1.4%. This clonotype was obtained from a man in his late teens or twenties in good health. The chain couples TRBV5-4 to TRBJ1-2, with D perhaps TRBD1 (5 bases). Sequencing was done on a sample of memory CD4+ T cells sorted from blood. Described subset: CD45RA-negative fraction. The CDR3 loop is CASSLGGTSAYGYTF. In nucleotides, the CDR3 is TGTGCCAGCAGCCTGGGGGGGACTTCTGCCTATGGCTACACCTTC.